This TCR beta chain originates from a study of T-cell reconstitution after alpha-beta-depleted transplantation in children. General study findings and limits: Recipient T cells and thymic progenitors that survived gave rise to the high TCRbeta diversity observed at day 60 in some patients. As was reported, about two months after transplant, alpha-beta T cells came from several hundred expanded graft clones. At the one-year point after transplant, T-cell counts and TCRbeta diversity were found to come mostly from T cells that had been newly produced.

In this sample, this clonotype turned up once. Its antigen remains unknown. Preparation of the TCRbeta library used unique molecular identifiers. MiXCR, applied by TCRdb to the PCR reads, yields one record per CDR3 protein. The table lists about 250,000 distinct CDR3 sequences, 20% to 30% of them singletons. Per germline, CDR1 SGHNT and CDR2 YENEEA. V lost 3 bases and J 0 bases, leaving 6 bases between the germline ends. The CDR3 totals 14 residues. The receptor's source is a female patient between 2 and 15 years old who had a stem cell transplant for congenital amegakaryocytic thrombocytopenia, so the T cells may come from the graft donor. The rearrangement joins TRBV11-3 to TRBJ2-1; no clear D. This sample comprised PBMCs, mostly from graft donor cells, obtained 360 days after TCRalphabeta/CD19-depleted stem cell transplant. The CDR3: CASSLDNSYNEQFF. The CDR3 bases are TGTGCCAGCAGCTTGGATAACTCCTACAATGAGCAGTTCTTC.